This T cell receptor (beta chain) was identified in a study of cytomegalovirus exposure and HLA in healthy donors. This PCR relied on a set of 60 Vbeta primers and 13 Jbeta primers. Some clones are missing from TCRdb's copy, which holds only in-frame ones; the method was immunoSEQ multiplex PCR. This sample has about 200,000 clones; approximately 85% occur once, and the top ten carry about 2.5%. This CDR3 comprises 15 residues. After removal of 5 bases from V and 2 bases from J, the junction contained 7 bases not matched to a gene. The germline gives CDR1 SGHTA, CDR2 FQGNSA. Sequences were obtained from PBMCs. The sequence came from a woman between 50 and 59 years old in good health and CMV-seronegative. The rearrangement links TRBV7-2 to TRBJ2-3; the match to TRBD2 covers 7 bases. This CDR3 is CASSPQRGLTDTQYF. The CDR3 bases are TGTGCCAGCAGCCCCCAGCGGGGCCTCACAGATACGCAGTATTTT. Filled out from reference TRBV7-2 and TRBJ2-3, the complete variable domain reads GAGVSQSPSNKVTEKGKDVELRCDPISGHTALYWYRQSLGQGLEFLIYFQGNSAPDKSGLPSDRFSAERTGGSVSTLTIQRTQQEDSAVYLCASSPQRGLTDTQYFGPGTRLTVL.